These T cell receptor beta chains were read from a single sample in a study of T cells in Graves' hyperthyroidism and ophthalmopathy. TCRdb analysed the multiplex PCR reads with MiXCR anew, one entry per CDR3 protein. Here the sample spans approximately 400,000 distinct CDR3 sequences, 15% to 19% being singletons. The sequencing sample was made of blood. The origin of the receptors is a woman aged 18-29 years with Graves' hyperthyroidism. Both conserved end residues are trimmed from each CDR3. For some rows the clone size is stated as once, few or many, or as a class when expanded; others skip it.

V gene,clone size,J gene,CDR3 protein
TRBV24-1,many,TRBJ2-3,ATSDFVASGSRTDTQY
TRBV5-1,many,TRBJ1-4,ASSLDGQVNEKLF
TRBV19,many,TRBJ2-3,ASSASGTGGAGDTQY
TRBV27,many,TRBJ1-5,ASSLGPPYSNQPQH
TRBV11-2,.,TRBJ2-4,ASSLRDRGYQNIQY
TRBV5-1,.,TRBJ2-3,ASSLGAPRADTQY
TRBV29-1,.,TRBJ1-1,SVEGFRTEAF
TRBV4-1,few,TRBJ1-4,ASSQDPGQGQKLF
TRBV6-5,many,TRBJ1-4,ASSYLRKNEKLF
TRBV6-1,many,TRBJ1-4,ASSRNRVYNEKLF
TRBV29-1,many,TRBJ1-1,SVGGHLNTEAF
TRBV20-1,many,TRBJ2-2,SARGLGELF
TRBV3-1,few,TRBJ2-5,ASSQGEAGTQY
TRBV24-1,many,TRBJ2-3,ATSDFAGDNADTQY
TRBV20-1,many,TRBJ2-4,SARTGGNIQY
TRBV20-1,many,TRBJ1-5,SARGANQPQH
TRBV2,many,TRBJ2-3,ASRRWAGGLPDTQY
TRBV11-2,many,TRBJ1-2,ASSRDRNYGYT
TRBV4-1,many,TRBJ1-6,ASSQGGGPVYSPLH
TRBV2,.,TRBJ1-1,ASSDDRGRDTEAF
TRBV6-1,few,TRBJ2-1,ASSEARNNEQF
TRBV7-9,many,TRBJ1-2,ASSLDRAGYT
TRBV20-1,many,TRBJ1-6,SASPQDSPLH
TRBV30,many,TRBJ2-7,AWSDGRSYEQY
TRBV12-3/TRBV12-4,.,TRBJ2-3,ASSPYREDTQY
TRBV20-1,many,TRBJ2-5,SAGLAGLEETQY
TRBV20-1,many,TRBJ2-6,SAIALDSDLSGANVLT
TRBV14,many,TRBJ2-5,ASSQDVGLYQETQY
TRBV19,few,TRBJ1-3,ATRPGSPGNTIY
TRBV4-1,few,TRBJ1-5,ASSPFPPGPQH
TRBV7-9,many,TRBJ2-7,ASSDNRGLDEQY
TRBV11-2,few,TRBJ2-3,ASSLVAGGPPDTQY
TRBV10-3,.,TRBJ2-1,AISRESGGQNNEQF
TRBV7-9,many,TRBJ1-4,ASSLRAPRYEKLF
TRBV13,.,TRBJ2-1,ASSPGGGRGALGISSYNEQF
TRBV11-2,.,TRBJ2-3,ASRKGLAGGSRSTDTQY
TRBV20-1,few,TRBJ1-6,SAQPGQGNSPLH
TRBV6-1,many,TRBJ2-7,ASSAGILSYEQY
TRBV28,many,TRBJ1-1,ASSPTPWDGGSEAF
TRBV15,many,TRBJ1-5,ATSRDWDRTGPQH
TRBV7-9,many,TRBJ2-7,ASSAGTSGPYQQY
TRBV10-3,.,TRBJ2-2,AISEDGRVTGELF
TRBV14,many,TRBJ2-7,ASSLQGGGEQY
TRBV15,.,TRBJ1-2,ATSGDAFLRTYGYT
TRBV15,many,TRBJ1-5,ATSIAGSYPPDSNQPQH
TRBV27,.,TRBJ1-2,ATKDRGLTYGYT
TRBV12-3/TRBV12-4,many,TRBJ1-2,ASSFWDSDTNYGYT
TRBV30,many,TRBJ1-2,AWSYSQGHYGYT
TRBV2,.,TRBJ2-5,ASRESWLQY
TRBV7-2,many,TRBJ2-7,ASGGHGPYEQY
TRBV12-3/TRBV12-4,many,TRBJ1-3,ASSLDRHSGNTIY
TRBV9,few,TRBJ2-1,ASSVPASGEQF
TRBV6-1,few,TRBJ2-7,ASGGPYEQY
TRBV7-2,many,TRBJ2-7,ASSPGFSYEQY
TRBV12-3/TRBV12-4,few,TRBJ2-3,ASSPFRDRGPWGTDTQY